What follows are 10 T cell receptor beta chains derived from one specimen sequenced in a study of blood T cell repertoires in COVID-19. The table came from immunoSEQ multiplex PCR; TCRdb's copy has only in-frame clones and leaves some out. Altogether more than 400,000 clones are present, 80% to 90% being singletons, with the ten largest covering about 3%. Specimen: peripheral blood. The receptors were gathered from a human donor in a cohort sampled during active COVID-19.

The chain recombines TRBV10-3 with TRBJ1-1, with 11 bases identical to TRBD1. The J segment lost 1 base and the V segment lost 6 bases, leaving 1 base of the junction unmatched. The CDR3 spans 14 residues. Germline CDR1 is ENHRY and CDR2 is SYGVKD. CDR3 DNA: TGTGCCATCAGAGGGACAGGGGGGAACACTGAAGCTTTCTTT. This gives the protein CAIRGTGGNTEAFF.

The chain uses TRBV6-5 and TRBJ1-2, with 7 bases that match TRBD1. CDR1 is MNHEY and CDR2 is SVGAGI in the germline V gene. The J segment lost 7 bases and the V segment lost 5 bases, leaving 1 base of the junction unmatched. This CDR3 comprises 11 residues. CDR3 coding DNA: TGTGCCAGCAGTCGGGACAGTGGCTACACCTTC. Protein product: CASSRDSGYTF.

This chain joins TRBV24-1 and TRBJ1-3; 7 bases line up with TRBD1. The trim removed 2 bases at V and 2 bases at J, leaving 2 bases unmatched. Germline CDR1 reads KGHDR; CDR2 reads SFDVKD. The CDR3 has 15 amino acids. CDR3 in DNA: TGTGCCACCAGTGATTCCGGGACAGCTGGAAACACCATATATTTT. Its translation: CATSDSGTAGNTIYF.

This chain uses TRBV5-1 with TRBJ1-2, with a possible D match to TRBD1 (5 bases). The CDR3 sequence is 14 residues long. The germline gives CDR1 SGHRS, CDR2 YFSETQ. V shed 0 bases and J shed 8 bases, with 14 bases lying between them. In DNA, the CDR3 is TGCGCCAGCAGCTTGGCCGGGGGTGCGAAGGGCTACACCTTC. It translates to CASSLAGGAKGYTF.

CDR3 coding DNA: TGTGCCAGCAGTTCGACTAGCGGATACTACGAGCAGTACTTC. It yields the protein CASSSTSGYYEQYF. This chain joins TRBV6-2 or TRBV6-3 and TRBJ2-7; 9 nucleotides line up with TRBD2. The V gene end was trimmed by 4 bases and the J gene end by 3 bases; junction bases not matched to a gene: 4. The CDR3 spans 14 residues. CDR1 is MNHEY and CDR2 is SVGEGT in the germline V gene.

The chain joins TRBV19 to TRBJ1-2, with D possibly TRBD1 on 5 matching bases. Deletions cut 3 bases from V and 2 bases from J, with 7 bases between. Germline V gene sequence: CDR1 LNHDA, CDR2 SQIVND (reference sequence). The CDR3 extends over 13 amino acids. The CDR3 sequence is CASSMAGNYGYTF. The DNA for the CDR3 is TGTGCCAGTAGTATGGCAGGGAACTATGGCTACACCTTC.

The CDR3 DNA reads as TGTGCCACCAGCCGGGACTCCCCAGGACTAGCGGGAGGTCGGAACATTCAGTACTTC. This gives the protein CATSRDSPGLAGGRNIQYF. The rearrangement links TRBV15 to TRBJ2-4; TRBD2 agrees at 14 bases. Germline trimming cut 5 bases from V and 7 bases from J; bases unmatched to any gene: 16. The CDR3 runs to 19 residues. Germline CDR1 is LNHNV and CDR2 is YYDKDF (reference sequence).

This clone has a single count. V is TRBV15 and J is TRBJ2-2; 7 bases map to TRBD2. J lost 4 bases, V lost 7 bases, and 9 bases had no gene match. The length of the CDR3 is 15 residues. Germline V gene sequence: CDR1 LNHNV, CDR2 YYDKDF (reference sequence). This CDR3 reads CATTPGGRSTGELFF. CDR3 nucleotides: TGTGCCACCACCCCGGGAGGACGGTCCACCGGGGAGCTGTTTTTT.

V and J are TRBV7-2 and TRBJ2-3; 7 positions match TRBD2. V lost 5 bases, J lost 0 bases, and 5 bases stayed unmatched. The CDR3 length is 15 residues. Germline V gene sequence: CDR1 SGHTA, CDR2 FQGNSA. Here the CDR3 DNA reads TGTGCCAGCAGCGTTACTAGCGCCAGCACAGATACGCAGTATTTT. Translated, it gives CASSVTSASTDTQYF. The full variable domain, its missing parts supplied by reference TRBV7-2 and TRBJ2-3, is GAGVSQSPSNKVTEKGKDVELRCDPISGHTALYWYRQSLGQGLEFLIYFQGNSAPDKSGLPSDRFSAERTGGSVSTLTIQRTQQEDSAVYLCASSVTSASTDTQYFGPGTRLTVL.

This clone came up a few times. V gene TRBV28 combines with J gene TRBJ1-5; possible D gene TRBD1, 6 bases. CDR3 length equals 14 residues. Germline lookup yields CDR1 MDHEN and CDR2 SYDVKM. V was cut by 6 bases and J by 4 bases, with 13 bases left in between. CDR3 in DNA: TGTGCCAGCAGGGATACAGGGCGGAATCAGCCCCAGCATTTT. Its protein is CASRDTGRNQPQHF.